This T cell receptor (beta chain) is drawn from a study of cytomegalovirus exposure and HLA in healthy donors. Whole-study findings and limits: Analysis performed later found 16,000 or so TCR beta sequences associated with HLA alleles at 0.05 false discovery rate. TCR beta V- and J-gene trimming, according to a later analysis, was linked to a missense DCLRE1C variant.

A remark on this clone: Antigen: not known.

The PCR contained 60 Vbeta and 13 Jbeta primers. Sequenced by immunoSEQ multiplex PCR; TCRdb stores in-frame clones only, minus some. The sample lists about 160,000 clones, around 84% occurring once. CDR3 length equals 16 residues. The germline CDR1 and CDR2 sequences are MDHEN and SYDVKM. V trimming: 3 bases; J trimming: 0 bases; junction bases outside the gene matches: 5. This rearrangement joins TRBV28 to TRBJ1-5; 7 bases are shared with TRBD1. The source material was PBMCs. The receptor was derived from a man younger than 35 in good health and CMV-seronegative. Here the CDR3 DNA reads TGTGCCAGCAGTTTGAGACAGGGAAATAGCAATCAGCCCCAGCATTTT. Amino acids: CASSLRQGNSNQPQHF.